This T cell receptor (beta chain) was sequenced during a study of CD8 T cells in ankylosing spondylitis. J was trimmed by 6 bases and V by 5 bases; bases with no gene match: 16. CDR1 is MDHEN and CDR2 is SYDVKM in the germline V gene. The CDR3 runs 17 residues. In its sample, this clonotype was seen many times. TCRdb redid the calling of the 5' RACE reads with MiXCR, one entry per CDR3 protein. The data show around 130,000 distinct CDR3 sequences, with more than 6.5% seen just once and 9.5% to 15% held by the top ten. The chain carries TRBV28 and TRBJ2-1, with TRBD2 identical over 7 bases. The receptor comes from a male donor with ankylosing spondylitis or in good health (not recorded which). Sequencing was done on a sample of blood, either unsorted or a sorted T cell fraction (not recorded which). This CDR3 is CASSPRLGREHGNEQFF. The CDR3, as DNA: TGTGCCAGCAGTCCCCGTTTGGGGCGGGAGCACGGCAATGAGCAGTTCTTC.